The 17 T cell receptor beta chains in this list originate from one sample, sequenced in a study of T cell responses to AZD1222 COVID-19 vaccine. Clones were read by immunoSEQ multiplex PCR, and TCRdb kept only the in-frame ones, dropping some. The profile shows 86,000 or so clones, 80% to 95% of them singletons. The input for sequencing was peripheral blood, taken 28 days after the second AZD1222 dose. These receptor sequences come from an adult who received the AZD1222 COVID-19 vaccine.

The chain joins TRBV15 to TRBJ2-3; 16 positions match TRBD2. The CDR3 spans 18 residues. The V segment lost 1 base and the J segment 5 bases; nucleotides outside the gene matches: 6. CDR1 is LNHNV, CDR2 YYDKDF, per germline (reference sequence). The CDR3: CATSRGGTSGGARDTQYF. The CDR3 DNA follows: TGTGCCACCAGCAGAGGAGGGACTAGCGGGGGGGCGAGAGATACGCAGTATTTT.

This clone was observed a handful of times. V is TRBV3-1 (or the pseudogene TRBV3-2) and J is TRBJ1-3; D unclear. This CDR3 is built from 14 residues. Trimming left V 6 bases short and J 0 bases short, with 9 bases between. The germline V gene encodes CDR1 LGHDT and CDR2 YNNKEL (reference sequence). The CDR3 protein is CASRARSSGNTIYF. CDR3 nucleotide sequence: TGTGCCAGCAGGGCGCGGAGCTCTGGAAACACCATATATTTT.

The chain joins TRBV5-1 to TRBJ1-2; D uncertain. The CDR3 has 15 amino acids. V was clipped by 0 bases and J by 5 bases, with 14 bases between them. Germline loops: CDR1 SGHRS, CDR2 YFSETQ. CDR3 nucleotides: TGCGCCAGCAGCTTGGGCGGGGAACGAATATATGGCTACACCTTC. As protein: CASSLGGERIYGYTF.

The rearrangement joins TRBV18 to TRBJ1-1; D possibly corresponds to TRBD1 (6 bases). This CDR3 is 14 amino acids long. Germline V gene data show CDR1 as KGHSH and CDR2 as LQKENI. V was pared by 0 bases and J by 5 bases, with 10 bases between. The CDR3 reads CASSPPLTGTEAFF. CDR3 bases: TGTGCCAGCTCACCACCTCTAACAGGGACTGAAGCTTTCTTT.

This sequence joins TRBV28 and TRBJ2-7; D uncertain. Trimming took off 3 bases at V and 1 base at J, with 4 bases between the two ends. CDR1 is MDHEN and CDR2 is SYDVKM in the germline V gene. The CDR3 sequence is 12 residues long. The chain's CDR3 is CASSFRSYEQYF. In DNA form, the CDR3 reads TGTGCCAGCAGTTTTAGATCCTACGAGCAGTACTTC. Supplemented by reference TRBV28 and TRBJ2-7, the full variable domain reads DVKVTQSSRYLVKRTGEKVFLECVQDMDHENMFWYRQDPGLGLRLIYFSYDVKMKEKGDIPEGYSVSREKKERFSLILESASTNQTSMYLCASSFRSYEQYFGPGTRLTVT.

This chain joins TRBV5-1 and TRBJ1-2, with TRBD1 identical over 8 bases. The CDR3 has 16 amino acids. V lost 4 bases to trimming and J lost 1 base; unmatched junction nucleotides: 9. Germline V gene lookup returns CDR1 SGHRS and CDR2 YFSETQ. Here the CDR3 DNA reads TGCGCCAGCAGCACCACCGGACAGGGTAATAACTATGGCTACACCTTC. It yields the protein CASSTTGQGNNYGYTF.

The chain couples TRBV6-5 to TRBJ2-5, with D possibly being TRBD2 (7 bases). Germline V CDR1 and CDR2: MNHEY, SVGAGI. The CDR3 length is 14 residues. V lost 5 bases, J lost 1 base, and 11 bases lay in between. CDR3 in DNA: TGTGCCAGCAGTCGGGGGGCCATCCAAGAGACCCAGTACTTC. This sequence encodes CASSRGAIQETQYF.

The V call is TRBV5-4, the J call TRBJ2-5; no definite D call. V lost 0 bases to trimming and J lost 5 bases, with 8 bases between them. The CDR3 totals 13 residues. Germline-derived CDR1 and CDR2 are SGHNT and YYREEE (reference sequence). The CDR3 region has the DNA TGTGCCAGCAGCTTGGGTCGCCAGGAGACCCAGTACTTC. Its protein product is CASSLGRQETQYF.

The rearrangement links TRBV19 to TRBJ1-4, with D unresolved. Deletions cut 5 bases from V and 4 bases from J, with 11 bases between. Germline V CDR1 and CDR2: LNHDA, SQIVND (reference sequence). The CDR3 is made up of 14 amino acids. DNA for the CDR3: TGTGCCAGTAGTCACGATGGCTTTAATGAAAAACTGTTTTTT. It codes for CASSHDGFNEKLFF.

The chain recombines TRBV5-1 with TRBJ2-3; 10 nucleotides align to TRBD1. Germline trimming cut 5 bases from V and 4 bases from J; bases unmatched to any gene: 4. The germline V gene has CDR1 SGHRS and CDR2 YFSETQ. CDR3 length: 14 amino acids. The CDR3 nucleotides are TGCGCCAGCAGAACTGGACAGGGGGCAGATACGCAGTATTTT. The encoded protein is CASRTGQGADTQYF.

V gene TRBV3-1 (or the pseudogene TRBV3-2) combines with J gene TRBJ2-2, with D unresolved. This CDR3 is 14 amino acids long. Germline CDR1 LGHDT, CDR2 YNNKEL (reference sequence). Between the trimmed V and J ends, which lost 1 base and 5 bases, there was a span of 8 bases. The CDR3 sequence is CASSQVQTTGELFF. CDR3 nucleotides: TGTGCCAGCAGCCAAGTCCAAACAACCGGGGAGCTGTTTTTT.

This sequence joins TRBV29-1 and TRBJ2-7, with D maybe TRBD2 (6 bases). The CDR3 consists of 12 residues. The germline V gene has CDR1 SQVTM and CDR2 ANQGSEA. V lost 8 bases, J lost 6 bases, and 17 bases lay in between. The CDR3 spells CSPGGRRLEQYF. The DNA for the CDR3 is TGCAGCCCCGGGGGACGCCGCCTCGAGCAGTACTTC.

The chain couples TRBV27 to TRBJ2-1; D is ambiguous. The CDR3 totals 15 residues. The V gene lost 0 bases and the J gene lost 0 bases, with 6 bases spanning the gap. In germline, CDR1 is MNHEY, CDR2 SMNVEV (reference sequence). The DNA of the CDR3 is TGTGCCAGCAGTTTATCCCCCTTCTCCTACAATGAGCAGTTCTTC. Residues: CASSLSPFSYNEQFF.

The V gene is TRBV18, the J gene TRBJ2-3; 7 bases agree with TRBD1. From germline, CDR1 is KGHSH and CDR2 LQKENI. The CDR3 runs to 17 residues. V dropped 3 bases and J dropped 2; count of bases not matched to a gene: 11. CDR3 sequence (DNA): TGTGCCAGCTCACCTATCGACAGGGTCCAGGCCACAGATACGCAGTATTTT. Amino acids: CASSPIDRVQATDTQYF.

This clone came up once. The J gene is TRBJ2-1, the V gene TRBV7-9, with 11 nucleotides matching TRBD2. In germline, CDR1 is SEHNR, CDR2 FQNEAQ (reference sequence). J was trimmed by 3 bases and V by 6 bases; bases with no gene match: 4. The CDR3 totals 15 residues. In DNA, the CDR3 is TGTGCCAGCAGTTGGACTAGCGGGTTCTACAATGAGCAGTTCTTC. Residues: CASSWTSGFYNEQFF. Supplemented by reference TRBV7-9 and TRBJ2-1, the full variable domain reads DTGVSQNPRHKITKRGQNVTFRCDPISEHNRLYWYRQTLGQGPEFLTYFQNEAQLEKSRLLSDRFSAERPKGSFSTLEIQRTEQGDSAMYLCASSWTSGFYNEQFFGPGTRLTVL.

The chain couples TRBV6-5 to TRBJ1-5; D gene unclear. CDR1 is MNHEY, CDR2 SVGAGI, per germline. Trimming removed 10 bases from V and 0 bases from J, with 10 bases in between. The CDR3 covers 13 residues. The CDR3 is CATGLYSNQPQHF. The CDR3 nucleotides read TGTGCCACCGGGCTGTATAGCAATCAGCCCCAGCATTTT.

The chain joins TRBV20-1 to TRBJ1-5; D remains ambiguous. This CDR3 region has 13 residues. Germline loops: CDR1 DFQATT, CDR2 SNEGSKA (reference sequence). The germline V and J ends were trimmed by 3 bases and 0 bases, with 6 bases remaining between them. CDR3 coding DNA: TGCAGTGCTAGTTTACATAGCAATCAGCCCCAGCATTTT. It specifies CSASLHSNQPQHF.